This T cell receptor (beta chain) was obtained from a study of graft-versus-host responses after intestinal transplantation. Study at large: Transplant types were multivisceral, liver-intestinal, or isolated intestinal. After anti-thymocyte globulin induction, recipients took tacrolimus and steroids for approximately three years. Points from the study as a whole: GvH clones were found in recipient marrow; some appeared first in ileum or blood. Patients with graft-donor T cell macrochimerism had high graft-versus-host to host-versus-graft clonal ratios in allografts.

This CDR3 region has 14 residues. The V and J ends lost 3 bases and 2 bases, in that order; junction bases with no gene match: 2. CDR1 is SGHVS, CDR2 FNYEAQ, per germline. On this clone itself: What it binds is not known. This CDR3 is also generated by other DNA sequences in the sample.

Clones were sequenced by immunoSEQ multiplex PCR, and TCRdb holds only the in-frame ones, with some missing. The sample records about 90,000 clones, 83% being singletons. This receptor was taken from a human donor who received an intestinal transplant. The starting material was unstimulated CD8+ T cells sorted from spleen or lymph node cells, obtained before intestinal transplant. The chain couples TRBV7-6 to TRBJ2-5, with TRBD2 matching over 8 bases. CDR3 loop: CASSLGGGQETQYF. The CDR3 DNA follows: TGTGCCAGCAGCTTGGGCGGGGGGCAAGAGACCCAGTACTTC.